The rows below give T cell receptor beta chains drawn from one sample of a study of T cell responses to AZD1222 COVID-19 vaccine. TCRdb's table, derived via immunoSEQ multiplex PCR, lists solely in-frame clones and lacks some. The sample lists about 120,000 clones; roughly 88% were seen once. The sample was peripheral blood, taken on day 0 of MenACWY control vaccination. The receptors stem from an adult in good health. The CDR3 runs from the conserved cysteine through the conserved F or W. Each record gives: clone size, CDR3 length, J gene, V gene, D gene, CDR3 protein, CDR3 DNA. D genes are given only for firm matches. Size values are once, few and many counts, or a class for expanded clones, and some rows have none.

>-|15|TRBJ2-7|TRBV19|-
CASSPSGSDAYEQYF
TGTGCCAGTAGTCCCTCAGGCAGCGATGCCTACGAGCAGTACTTC
>-|14|TRBJ2-7|TRBV25-1|-
CASRAGGSSYEQYF
TGTGCCAGCAGGGCTGGCGGAAGTTCCTACGAGCAGTACTTC
>-|16|TRBJ2-2|TRBV14|-
CASSQDPGRTTGELFF
TGTGCCAGCAGCCAAGATCCGGGACGGACCACCGGGGAGCTGTTTTTT
>-|13|TRBJ2-2|TRBV3-1/TRBV3-2|-
CASSQGETGELFF
TGTGCCAGCAGCCAAGGCGAGACCGGGGAGCTGTTTTTT
>-|16|TRBJ2-5|TRBV7-9|TRBD1
CASSLATGGRQETQYF
TGTGCCAGCAGCTTAGCGACAGGGGGCCGGCAAGAGACCCAGTACTTC
>few|14|TRBJ2-1|TRBV7-2|TRBD2
CASSLGGRVGEQFF
TGTGCCAGCAGCTTAGGGGGGAGGGTAGGTGAGCAGTTCTTC
>-|15|TRBJ1-4|TRBV6-2/TRBV6-3|-
CASSSPSEAREKLFF
TGTGCCAGCAGCTCCCCGTCCGAGGCGCGGGAAAAACTGTTTTTT
>-|15|TRBJ1-4|TRBV6-5|TRBD1
CASSLGTVGRKKLFF
TGTGCCAGCAGTCTCGGGACAGTTGGTCGGAAAAAACTGTTTTTT
>-|14|TRBJ1-2|TRBV19|-
CASTASGGLIVYTF
TGTGCCAGTACCGCAAGCGGAGGGCTGATTGTCTACACCTTC
>-|13|TRBJ1-1|TRBV7-2|-
CASSSPSRGEAFF
TGTGCCAGCAGTTCCCCCTCTCGGGGTGAAGCTTTCTTT
>-|13|TRBJ1-1|TRBV7-8|-
CASSPRGGTEAFF
TGTGCCAGCAGCCCGAGGGGGGGCACTGAAGCTTTCTTT
>-|19|TRBJ1-4|TRBV19|-
CASSPRGSTATWVNEKLFF
TGTGCCAGTAGTCCCCGGGGCAGTACAGCTACGTGGGTTAATGAAAAACTGTTTTTT
>-|13|TRBJ1-2|TRBV3-1/TRBV3-2|TRBD1
CASSRYRGYGYTF
TGTGCCAGCAGCCGATACAGGGGATATGGCTACACCTTC
>-|14|TRBJ1-1|TRBV7-2|-
CASSLAVEDTEAFF
TGTGCCAGCAGCTTAGCGGTAGAAGACACTGAAGCTTTCTTT
>-|14|TRBJ1-6|TRBV7-2|-
CASSFFGIDSPLHF
TGTGCCAGCAGCTTTTTCGGGATCGATTCACCCCTCCACTTT
>-|15|TRBJ1-6|TRBV18|-
CASSLEQGPNSPLHF
TGTGCCAGCTCACTGGAACAGGGTCCCAATTCACCCCTCCACTTT
>-|10|TRBJ2-5|TRBV2|-
CASSVKTQYF
TGTGCCAGCAGTGTAAAGACCCAGTACTTC
>-|14|TRBJ2-5|TRBV10-2|-
CASSESGLQETQYF
TGCGCCAGCAGTGAGTCTGGCCTCCAAGAGACCCAGTACTTC
>once|11|TRBJ1-1|TRBV6-5|-
CATRQVDEAFF
TGTGCCACCAGACAAGTGGATGAAGCTTTCTTT
>-|15|TRBJ1-1|TRBV5-1|-
CASSLGWGPITEAFF
TGCGCCAGCAGCTTGGGGTGGGGGCCGATCACTGAAGCTTTCTTT
>-|17|TRBJ2-3|TRBV4-1|TRBD2
CASSSYLAGGLTDTQYF
TGCGCCAGCAGCTCCTACCTAGCGGGGGGGCTCACAGATACGCAGTATTTT
>-|14|TRBJ1-2|TRBV18|-
CASSPVGVAEGYTF
TGTGCCAGCTCACCGGTCGGGGTAGCGGAAGGCTACACCTTC
>-|17|TRBJ2-3|TRBV5-4|TRBD2
CASSAGLAVSKWDTQYF
TGTGCCAGCAGCGCGGGACTAGCGGTTTCTAAATGGGATACGCAGTATTTT